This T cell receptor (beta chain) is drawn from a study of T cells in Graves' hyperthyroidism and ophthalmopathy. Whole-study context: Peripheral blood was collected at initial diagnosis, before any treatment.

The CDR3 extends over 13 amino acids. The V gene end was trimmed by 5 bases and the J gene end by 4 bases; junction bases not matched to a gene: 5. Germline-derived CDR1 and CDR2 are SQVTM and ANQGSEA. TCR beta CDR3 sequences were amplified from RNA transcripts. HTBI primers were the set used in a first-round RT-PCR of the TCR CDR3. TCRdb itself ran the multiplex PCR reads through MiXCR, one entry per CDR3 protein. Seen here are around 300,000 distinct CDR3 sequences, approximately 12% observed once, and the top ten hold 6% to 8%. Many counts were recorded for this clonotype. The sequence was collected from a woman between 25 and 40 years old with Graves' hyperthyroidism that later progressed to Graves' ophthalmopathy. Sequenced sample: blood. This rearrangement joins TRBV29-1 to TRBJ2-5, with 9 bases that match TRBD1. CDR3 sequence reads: CSVYYRGLETQYF. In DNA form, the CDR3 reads TGCAGCGTTTACTACAGGGGGCTAGAGACCCAGTACTTC. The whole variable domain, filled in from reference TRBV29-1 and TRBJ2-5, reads SAVISQKPSRDICQRGTSLTIQCQVDSQVTMMFWYRQQPGQSLTLIATANQGSEATYESGFVIDKFPISRPNLTFSTLTVSNMSPEDSSIYLCSVYYRGLETQYFGPGTRLLVL.